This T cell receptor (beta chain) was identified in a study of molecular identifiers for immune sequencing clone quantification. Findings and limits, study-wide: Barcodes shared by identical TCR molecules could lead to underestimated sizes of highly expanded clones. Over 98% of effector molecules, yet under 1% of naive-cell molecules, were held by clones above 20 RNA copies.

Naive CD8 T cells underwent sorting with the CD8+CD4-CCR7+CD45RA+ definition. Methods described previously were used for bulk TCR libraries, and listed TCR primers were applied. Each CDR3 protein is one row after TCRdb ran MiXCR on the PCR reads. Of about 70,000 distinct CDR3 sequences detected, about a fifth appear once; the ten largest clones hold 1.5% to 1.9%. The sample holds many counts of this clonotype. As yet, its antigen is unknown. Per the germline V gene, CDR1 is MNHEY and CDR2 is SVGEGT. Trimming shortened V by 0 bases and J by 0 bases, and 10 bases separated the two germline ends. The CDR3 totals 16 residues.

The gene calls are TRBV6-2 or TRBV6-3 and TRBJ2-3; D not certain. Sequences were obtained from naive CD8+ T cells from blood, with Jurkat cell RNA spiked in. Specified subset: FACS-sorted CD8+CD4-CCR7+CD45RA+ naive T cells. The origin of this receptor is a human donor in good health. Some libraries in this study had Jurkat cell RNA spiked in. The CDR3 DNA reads TGTGCCAGCAGTTACTCGAAACAGCCGAGCACAGATACGCAGTATTTT. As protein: CASSYSKQPSTDTQYF.